The clone carrying this TCR beta chain has more than one count but fewer than ten. Its antigen is unidentified. This CDR3 region has 16 residues. CDR1 and CDR2 (germline): LGHDT, YNNKEL (reference sequence). For the second PCR, which ran for about 7 to 11 cycles, a sample-barcoded 5' primer and a J-beta primer mix were used. TCRdb independently ran MiXCR on the 5' RACE reads; one entry per CDR3 protein. The sample records hundreds of thousands of distinct CDR3 sequences, around 20% being singletons. These data originate in a study of blood T cells in healthy people across ages. The study recruited healthy Caucasian donors from Russia who were aged about 6 to 95. Roughly 9 milliliters of peripheral blood were drawn from each donor. Study-level points and caveats: The study found TCR beta diversity correlated strongly with naive T cell percentage.

The receptor was isolated from an older man in good health. The sequenced material came from blood. The V call is TRBV3-1, the J call TRBJ2-5; 8 bases are a match to TRBD2. The DNA end is a closer match to TRBJ2-1, so the J assignment may be wrong. The CDR3 loop is CASSPGPTGGNNEQFF. The DNA of the CDR3 is TGTGCCAGCAGCCCAGGCCCGACGGGAGGGAACAATGAGCAGTTCTTC.